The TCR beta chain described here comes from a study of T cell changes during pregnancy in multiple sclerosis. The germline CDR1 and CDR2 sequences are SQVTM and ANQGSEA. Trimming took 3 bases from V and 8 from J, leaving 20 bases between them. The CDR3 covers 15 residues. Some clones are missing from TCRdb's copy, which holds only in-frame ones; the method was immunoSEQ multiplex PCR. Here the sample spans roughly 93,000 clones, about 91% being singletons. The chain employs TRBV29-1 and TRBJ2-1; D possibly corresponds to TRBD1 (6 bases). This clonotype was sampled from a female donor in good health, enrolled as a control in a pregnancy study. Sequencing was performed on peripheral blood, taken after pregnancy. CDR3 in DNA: TGCAGCGTTGATTCCCCCGGGACATATAGGGATGAGCAGTTCTTC. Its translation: CSVDSPGTYRDEQFF.